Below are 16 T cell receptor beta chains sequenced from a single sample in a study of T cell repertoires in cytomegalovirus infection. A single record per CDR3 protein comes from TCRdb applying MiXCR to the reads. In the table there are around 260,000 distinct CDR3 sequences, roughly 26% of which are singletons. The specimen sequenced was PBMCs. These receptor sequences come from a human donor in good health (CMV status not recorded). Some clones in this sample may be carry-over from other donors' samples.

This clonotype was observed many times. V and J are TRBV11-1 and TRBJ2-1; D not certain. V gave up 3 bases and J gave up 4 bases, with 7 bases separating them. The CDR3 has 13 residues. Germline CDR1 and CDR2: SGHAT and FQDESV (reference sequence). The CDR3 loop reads CASSFLFYNEQFF. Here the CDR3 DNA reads TGTGCCAGCAGCTTCTTATTTTACAATGAGCAGTTCTTC.

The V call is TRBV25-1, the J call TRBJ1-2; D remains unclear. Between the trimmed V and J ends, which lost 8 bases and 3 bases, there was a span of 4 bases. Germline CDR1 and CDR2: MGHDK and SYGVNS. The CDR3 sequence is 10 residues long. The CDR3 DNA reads TGTGCCAGCGGGGACTATGGCTACACCTTC. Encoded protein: CASGDYGYTF.

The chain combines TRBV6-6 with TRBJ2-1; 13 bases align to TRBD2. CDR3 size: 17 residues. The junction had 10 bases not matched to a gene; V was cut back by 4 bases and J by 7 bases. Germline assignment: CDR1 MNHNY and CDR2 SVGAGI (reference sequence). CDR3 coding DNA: TGTGCCAGCAGTTCCCCGGGACTAGCGGGAAGGAGGAATGAGCAGTTCTTC. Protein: CASSSPGLAGRRNEQFF.

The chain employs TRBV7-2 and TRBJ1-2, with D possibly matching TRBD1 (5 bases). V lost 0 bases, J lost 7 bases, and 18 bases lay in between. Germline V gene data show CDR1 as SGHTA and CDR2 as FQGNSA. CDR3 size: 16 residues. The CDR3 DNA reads TGTGCCAGCAGCTTAGCTACGGGGCCCACGGGAGGTGGCTACACCTTC. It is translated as CASSLATGPTGGGYTF.

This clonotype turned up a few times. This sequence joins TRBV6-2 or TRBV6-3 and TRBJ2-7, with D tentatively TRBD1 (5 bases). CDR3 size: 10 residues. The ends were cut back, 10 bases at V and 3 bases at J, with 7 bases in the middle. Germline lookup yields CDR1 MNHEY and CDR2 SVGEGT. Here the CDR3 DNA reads TGTGCCACAAGGGGCTACGAGCAGTACTTC. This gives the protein CATRGYEQYF.

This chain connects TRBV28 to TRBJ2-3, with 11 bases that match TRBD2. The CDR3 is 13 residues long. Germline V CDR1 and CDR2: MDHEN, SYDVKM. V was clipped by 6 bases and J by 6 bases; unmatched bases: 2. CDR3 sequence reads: CASRRLAGDTQYF. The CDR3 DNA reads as TGTGCCAGCAGGCGACTAGCGGGGGATACGCAGTATTTT.

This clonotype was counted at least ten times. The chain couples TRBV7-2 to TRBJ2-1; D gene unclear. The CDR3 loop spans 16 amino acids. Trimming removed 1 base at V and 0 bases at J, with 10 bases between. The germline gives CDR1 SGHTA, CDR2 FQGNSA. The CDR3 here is CASSLVGRSSYNEQFF. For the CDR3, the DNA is TGTGCCAGCAGCTTAGTGGGCCGAAGCTCCTACAATGAGCAGTTCTTC.

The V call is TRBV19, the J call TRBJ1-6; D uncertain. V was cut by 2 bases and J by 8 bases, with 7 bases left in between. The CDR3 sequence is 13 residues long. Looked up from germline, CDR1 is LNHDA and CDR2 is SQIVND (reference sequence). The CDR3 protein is CASSILEDSPLHF. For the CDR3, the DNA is TGTGCCAGTAGTATACTGGAAGATTCACCCCTCCACTTT.

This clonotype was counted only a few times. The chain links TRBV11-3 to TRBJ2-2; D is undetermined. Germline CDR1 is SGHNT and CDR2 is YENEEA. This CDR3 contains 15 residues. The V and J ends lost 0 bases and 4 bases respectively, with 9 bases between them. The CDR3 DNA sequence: TGTGCCAGCAGCTTAGAGGCAGGCCCCACCGGGGAGCTGTTTTTT. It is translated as CASSLEAGPTGELFF. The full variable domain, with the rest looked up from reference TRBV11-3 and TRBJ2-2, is EAGVVQSPRYKIIEKKQPVAFWCNPISGHNTLYWYLQNLGQGPELLIRYENEEAVDDSQLPKDRFSAERLKGVDSTLKIQPAELGDSAVYLCASSLEAGPTGELFFGEGSRLTVL.

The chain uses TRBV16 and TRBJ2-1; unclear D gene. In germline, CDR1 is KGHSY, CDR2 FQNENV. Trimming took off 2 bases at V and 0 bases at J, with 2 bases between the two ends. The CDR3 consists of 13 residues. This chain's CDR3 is CASSQDSYNEQFF. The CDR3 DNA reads TGTGCCAGCAGCCAAGACTCCTACAATGAGCAGTTCTTC.

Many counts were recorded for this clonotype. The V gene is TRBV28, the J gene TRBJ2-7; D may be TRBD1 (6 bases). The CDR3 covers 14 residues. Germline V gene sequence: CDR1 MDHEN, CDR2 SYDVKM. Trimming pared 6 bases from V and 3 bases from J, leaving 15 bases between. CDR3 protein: CASRSGDRYYEQYF. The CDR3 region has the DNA TGTGCCAGCAGGTCCGGCGACAGGTACTACGAGCAGTACTTC.

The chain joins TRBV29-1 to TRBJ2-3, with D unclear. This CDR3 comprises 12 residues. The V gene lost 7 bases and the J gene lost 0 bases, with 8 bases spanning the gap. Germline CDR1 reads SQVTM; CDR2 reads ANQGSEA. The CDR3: CSASRSTDTQYF. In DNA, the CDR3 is TGCAGCGCCAGCCGGAGCACAGATACGCAGTATTTT.

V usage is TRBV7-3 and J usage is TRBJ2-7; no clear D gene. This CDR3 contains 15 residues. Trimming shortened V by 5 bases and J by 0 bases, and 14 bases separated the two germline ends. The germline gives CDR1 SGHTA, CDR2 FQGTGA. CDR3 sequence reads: CASSGSRPASYEQYF. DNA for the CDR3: TGTGCCAGCAGCGGTTCGAGACCAGCCTCCTACGAGCAGTACTTC.

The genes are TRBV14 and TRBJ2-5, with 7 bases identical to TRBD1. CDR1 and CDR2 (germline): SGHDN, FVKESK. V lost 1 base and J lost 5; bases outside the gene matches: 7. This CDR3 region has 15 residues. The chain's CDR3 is CASSQVSTGRETQYF. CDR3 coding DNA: TGTGCCAGCAGCCAAGTTTCGACAGGGCGTGAGACCCAGTACTTC.

In DNA, the CDR3 is TGTGCCTGGGACCCCCAGGACAACTATGGCTACACCTTC. Its translation: CAWDPQDNYGYTF. The V gene is TRBV30, the J gene TRBJ1-2, with D unclear. The V gene's germline CDR1 is GTSNPN and CDR2 SVGIG (reference sequence). The CDR3 contains 13 residues. Trimming shortened V by 5 bases and J by 2 bases, and 12 bases separated the two germline ends.

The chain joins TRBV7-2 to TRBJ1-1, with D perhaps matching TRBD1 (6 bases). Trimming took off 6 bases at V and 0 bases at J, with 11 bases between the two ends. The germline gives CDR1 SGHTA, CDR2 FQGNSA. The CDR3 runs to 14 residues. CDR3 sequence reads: CASRRGGMNTEAFF. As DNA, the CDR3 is TGTGCCAGCAGAAGAGGGGGGATGAACACTGAAGCTTTCTTT. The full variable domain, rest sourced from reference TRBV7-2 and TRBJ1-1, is GAGVSQSPSNKVTEKGKDVELRCDPISGHTALYWYRQSLGQGLEFLIYFQGNSAPDKSGLPSDRFSAERTGGSVSTLTIQRTQQEDSAVYLCASRRGGMNTEAFFGQGTRLTVV.